Listed here are 7 T cell receptor beta chains from one sample, sequenced in a study of T-cell reconstitution after alpha-beta-depleted transplantation in children (dated by TCRdb to about 2016). Library preparation employed PCR. The listed sequencing device is Illumina HiSeq 2500. TCR libraries were prepared with molecular barcoding, using unique molecular identifiers to normalize TCRbeta repertoire quantification. TCRdb cleaned the public reads at Q25 with fastp, built clones with MiXCR and kept in-frame beta chains. Here each entry gathers all rows of one CDR3 protein and keeps the most common genes and DNA. This sample has a few hundred thousand distinct CDR3 sequences in its table, and 9% to 12% of those were observed once. The ten largest clones take up around 2.3% of the sample. The source was PBMCs from the stem cell graft donor, collected from the stem cell graft. These TCRs come from a human donor who donated a stem cell graft to a child with acute lymphoblastic leukemia.

This clonotype was observed many times. V gene TRBV4-2 combines with J gene TRBJ1-1, with D maybe TRBD1 (5 bases). The germline V and J ends were trimmed by 1 base and 0 bases, with 9 bases remaining between them. The CDR3 has 15 amino acids. CDR1 and CDR2 (germline): LGHNA, YNFKEQ. DNA for the CDR3: TGTGCCAGCAGCCAAGGCAGGGTGATGAACACTGAAGCTTTCTTT. It codes for CASSQGRVMNTEAFF.

V usage is TRBV30 and J usage is TRBJ2-7, with D perhaps matching TRBD2 (6 bases). This CDR3 is 14 amino acids long. Per the germline V gene, CDR1 is GTSNPN and CDR2 is SVGIG (reference sequence). V gave up 6 bases and J gave up 5 bases, with 20 bases separating them. As DNA, the CDR3 is TGTGCCTGCCCCGACGCGGGGCGGATCAACGAGCAGTACTTC. It encodes CACPDAGRINEQYF.

This clonotype was detected many times. The chain couples TRBV27 to TRBJ2-1; 8 bases agree with TRBD1. Germline V gene sequence: CDR1 MNHEY, CDR2 SMNVEV (reference sequence). The ends lost 6 bases at V and 10 bases at J; junction bases unmatched: 2. The CDR3 contains 11 residues. The CDR3 protein is CASSRQGEQFF. DNA for the CDR3: TGTGCCAGCAGCAGACAGGGGGAGCAGTTCTTC.

This clonotype was recorded many times. The gene calls are TRBV11-2 and TRBJ1-2; D may be TRBD1 (5 bases). The CDR3 has 13 residues. From germline, CDR1 is SGHAT and CDR2 FQNNGV. V was cut by 5 bases and J by 4 bases, with 11 bases left in between. The chain's CDR3 is CASSGTGSYGYTF. The CDR3 DNA reads as TGTGCCAGCAGCGGGACGGGAAGCTATGGCTACACCTTC.

This clonotype has ten or more counts. This chain connects TRBV11-3 to TRBJ2-2, with D unclear. The CDR3 runs to 18 residues. The germline CDR1 and CDR2 sequences are SGHNT and YENEEA. With 3 bases removed from V and 2 bases from J, the gap between germline ends came to 19 bases. The CDR3 spells CASSFGFTTEINTGELFF. The CDR3 region has the DNA TGTGCCAGCAGCTTCGGATTCACTACAGAGATTAACACCGGGGAGCTGTTTTTT. The complete variable domain, with remaining parts taken from reference TRBV11-3 and TRBJ2-2, reads EAGVVQSPRYKIIEKKQPVAFWCNPISGHNTLYWYLQNLGQGPELLIRYENEEAVDDSQLPKDRFSAERLKGVDSTLKIQPAELGDSAVYLCASSFGFTTEINTGELFFGEGSRLTVL.

This chain links TRBV5-1 with TRBJ2-1; TRBD2 matches 13 bases. The CDR3 contains 16 residues. Germline-derived CDR1 and CDR2 are SGHRS and YFSETQ. The trim removed 4 bases at V and 11 bases at J, leaving 12 bases unmatched. This CDR3 is CASSETPETSGRKQFF. Here the CDR3 DNA reads TGCGCCAGCAGCGAAACCCCCGAGACTAGCGGGAGGAAGCAGTTCTTC.

This clonotype was found many times. DNA of the CDR3: TGTGCCAGCAGCTTGAGCGGGAGGCGCTCCTACAATGAGCAGTTCTTC. Translation: CASSLSGRRSYNEQFF. The chain carries TRBV7-3 and TRBJ2-1; the match to TRBD2 covers 9 bases. V lost 3 bases to trimming and J lost 0 bases; unmatched junction nucleotides: 3. CDR3 length: 16 residues. The V gene's germline CDR1 is SGHTA and CDR2 FQGTGA.